Sequencing of this TCR beta chain was carried out in a study of shared clonotypes between healthy human individuals. Study findings and constraints: Incomplete sequencing of sorted subsets was indicated by rarefaction despite large depth.

A remark on this clone: Its specificity is unknown.

The germline V gene has CDR1 KGHSH and CDR2 LQKENI. The CDR3 is made up of 14 amino acids. The trim removed 3 bases at V and 8 bases at J, leaving 7 bases unmatched. Assay: immunoSEQ multiplex PCR; the TCRdb copy retains only in-frame clones and omits some. The sample includes under 2,500,000 clones, approximately 94% of them seen just once. The V and J genes are TRBV18 and TRBJ2-1; TRBD1 agrees at 7 bases. Sequenced sample: naive CD4+ T cells sorted from blood. Noted subset: CD45RA+ positively selected. The TCR originated in a man aged 18 to 30 in good health. The CDR3 is CASSPNRDSHEQFF. CDR3 sequence (DNA): TGTGCCAGCTCACCGAACCGGGACAGCCATGAGCAGTTCTTC.